This T cell receptor (beta chain) was sequenced for a study of T-cell memory formation after mild COVID-19. Study as a whole: Across donors, TCR clusters were largely donor specific.

TCRdb reprocessed the 5' RACE reads via MiXCR and lists one record per CDR3 protein. The data show around 200,000 distinct CDR3 sequences, roughly a tenth seen once. This clonotype has only a few counts. Its target is not known. Notes on the study in general: Among contracting clones, CD4+ were mainly CM/EM and CD8+ enriched in EMRA.

Sample: PBMCs or a T cell subset sorted from them (not recorded which). This TCR was recovered from a man aged 18 to 29 who had mild COVID-19 (a few samples of this study predate the infection). Cell type and time point are not known.

CDR3 residues: CASSQGATDQETQYF. The CDR3 DNA reads as TGTGCCAGCAGCCAAGGCGCGACAGATCAAGAGACCCAGTACTTC. The V call is TRBV3-1, the J call TRBJ2-5, with D maybe TRBD1 (5 bases). CDR3 length: 15 residues. Germline lookup yields CDR1 LGHDT and CDR2 YNNKEL (reference sequence). The ends were cut back, 1 base at V and 2 bases at J, with 11 bases in the middle.